This TCR beta chain was identified in a study of blood T cell repertoires in COVID-19. At the level of the study: Acute and convalescent COVID-19 samples came from the United States, Italy and Spain. T cells, B-cell-depleted T cells, or PBMCs supplied cDNA or gDNA.

Original processing methods: Nucleated cell number was recorded as an estimate derived from reference gene primer amplification. Libraries were prepared by immunoSEQ multiplex PCR; TCRdb keeps only in-frame clonotypes and omits some of them. The DNA was the basis for D and trimming; V, J and clone size are from that table. The sample holds 200,000 to 250,000 clones, roughly 80% seen once. In this sample, this clone turned up once. Germline V gene data show CDR1 as WSHSY and CDR2 as SAAADI. This CDR3 contains 13 residues. Losses at the gene ends were 8 bases for V and 6 bases for J; bases not matched to a gene: 7.

This TCR was recovered from a woman aged 70 to 79 with acute or convalescent COVID-19. Specimen: peripheral blood. The gene calls are TRBV10-2 and TRBJ2-3; TRBD2 matches 8 bases. The CDR3 loop reads CASLLAGGDTQYF. CDR3 nucleotides: TGCGCCAGCCTGCTTGCGGGGGGTGATACGCAGTATTTT.